The 14 T cell receptor beta chains below come from one sample, sequenced in a study of regulatory T cells in long-lasting Graves disease. Noted time point: newly diagnosed GD, antithyroid drugs for less than 3 months. Extracted PBMC RNA gave rise to the TCR library. Arm-PCR of CDR3 regions and iRepertoire HTBI primers were used to build TCR beta libraries. TCRdb ran MiXCR on the multiplex PCR reads and lists one entry per CDR3 protein. In the table there are roughly 560,000 distinct CDR3 sequences, approximately 12% of which are singletons. These same data were also listed under a study on T cells in Graves' hyperthyroidism and ophthalmopathy.

The sequencing used peripheral blood mononuclear cells (PBMCs), collected at new diagnosis, from a patient treated with antithyroid drugs. Source of these receptors: a woman in her 30s with Graves disease.

The chain employs TRBV20-1 and TRBJ2-3, with 8 bases aligning to TRBD2. The CDR3 runs 16 residues. Germline CDR1 reads DFQATT; CDR2 reads SNEGSKA (reference sequence). Trimming took 5 bases from V and 6 from J; bases not matched to a gene: 16. The CDR3 DNA reads as TGCAGTGCTCTCCCCGGGGATAGCGGGAATACGGATACGCAGTATTTT. Translated: CSALPGDSGNTDTQYF.

This clonotype was seen repeatedly, ten times or more. CDR3 amino acids: CASSVSGTYSGANVLTF. The CDR3 region has the DNA TGTGCCAGCAGCGTAAGCGGGACGTACTCTGGGGCCAACGTCCTGACTTTC. The rearrangement links TRBV9 to TRBJ2-6, with 7 positions matching TRBD2. The trim removed 1 base at V and 0 bases at J, leaving 4 bases unmatched. This CDR3 spans 17 amino acids. Germline values: CDR1 SGDLS, CDR2 YYNGEE.

This clonotype has ten or more counts. The rearrangement links TRBV11-2 to TRBJ2-7; perhaps TRBD2 as D (6 bases). The germline V gene has CDR1 SGHAT and CDR2 FQNNGV. V gave up 5 bases and J gave up 3 bases, with 8 bases separating them. The CDR3 covers 12 residues. The CDR3 DNA follows: TGTGCCAGCAGCCGTAGCGGCTACGAGCAGTACTTC. This encodes CASSRSGYEQYF.

This clonotype was observed a few times. This sequence joins TRBV6-5 and TRBJ2-7, with 7 nucleotides matching TRBD2. This CDR3 is built from 14 residues. V lost 4 bases, J lost 4 bases, and 7 bases stayed unmatched. The germline V gene has CDR1 MNHEY and CDR2 SVGAGI. The CDR3 nucleotides are TGTGCCAGCAGTTCCGGCGGGAGTAATTACGAGCAGTACTTC. Residues: CASSSGGSNYEQYF.

This clonotype was recorded many times. At one end, the junction sequence differs from germline, possibly due to a read error. The chain uses TRBV29-1 and TRBJ1-5; D is uncertain. CDR3 length equals 12 residues. Germline V gives CDR1 SQVTM, CDR2 ANQGSEA. CDR3 amino acids: CSVKDGNQPQHF. The CDR3 nucleotides read TGCAGCGTTAAAGACGGGAATCAGCCCCAGCATTTT.

In its sample, this clonotype was seen a few times. The chain links TRBV30 to TRBJ2-2, with a tentative D call TRBD1 (5 bases). CDR3 length equals 15 residues. Trimming removed 0 bases from V and 6 bases from J, with 14 bases in between. Germline CDR1 GTSNPN, CDR2 SVGIG (reference sequence). The CDR3 is CAWSVGRVGAGELFF. The CDR3 DNA follows: TGTGCCTGGAGTGTGGGCAGGGTGGGTGCCGGGGAGCTGTTTTTT. Looking up the rest from reference TRBV30 and TRBJ2-2 gives the full variable domain: SQTIHQWPATLVQPVGSPLSLECTVEGTSNPNLYWYRQAAGRGLQLLFYSVGIGQISSEVPQNLSASRPQDRQFILSSKKLLLSDSGFYLCAWSVGRVGAGELFFGEGSRLTVL.

This clonotype was detected ten times or more. V usage is TRBV5-1 and J usage is TRBJ2-3, with D unresolved. The CDR3 spans 14 residues. The ends were cut back, 0 bases at V and 2 bases at J, with 7 bases in the middle. Per germline, CDR1 SGHRS and CDR2 YFSETQ. The CDR3: CASSLEAITDTQYF. The CDR3 DNA follows: TGCGCCAGCAGCTTGGAGGCGATCACAGATACGCAGTATTTT.

This clonotype has ten or more counts. The chain is built from TRBV20-1 and TRBJ1-4; D is ambiguous. V gave up 0 bases and J gave up 5 bases, with 4 bases separating them. The CDR3 spans 12 residues. Germline CDR1 and CDR2: DFQATT and SNEGSKA (reference sequence). The CDR3 DNA follows: TGCAGTGCTAGAGAACCCAATGAAAAACTGTTTTTT. Amino acids: CSAREPNEKLFF.

This clonotype was found a few times. J is TRBJ1-1 and V is TRBV19, with no clear D. The CDR3 consists of 14 residues. The V end was cut by 6 bases, the J end by 6 bases, with 17 bases between. Germline V CDR1 and CDR2: LNHDA, SQIVND (reference sequence). The CDR3 region is CASRPPIQVAEAFF. In DNA form, the CDR3 reads TGTGCCAGTAGACCTCCCATTCAGGTAGCTGAAGCTTTCTTT.

This clonotype was detected many times. The chain joins TRBV20-1 to TRBJ2-7, with D possibly TRBD1 on 7 matching bases. V lost 5 bases and J 2 bases, leaving 13 bases between the germline ends. Germline lookup yields CDR1 DFQATT and CDR2 SNEGSKA (reference sequence). This CDR3 is 13 amino acids long. CDR3 bases: TGCAGTGCTGGAGGGGACAGAACCTACGAGCAGTACTTC. It is translated as CSAGGDRTYEQYF.

This clonotype was counted only a few times. The chain couples TRBV2 to TRBJ1-5; no clear D gene. V shed 6 bases and J shed 6 bases, with 21 bases lying between them. The germline CDR1 and CDR2 sequences are SNHLY and FYNNEI. The length of the CDR3 is 16 residues. In DNA, the CDR3 is TGTGCCAGCAGCTCTGCCGGACCGACTGTAGGTCAGCCCCAGCATTTT. Translation gives CASSSAGPTVGQPQHF. Full variable domain (missing parts from reference TRBV2 and TRBJ1-5): EPEVTQTPSHQVTQMGQEVILRCVPISNHLYFYWYRQILGQKVEFLVSFYNNEISEKSEIFDDQFSVERPDGSNFTLKIRSTKLEDSAMYFCASSSAGPTVGQPQHFGDGTRLSIL.

This clonotype appeared many times. This sequence joins TRBV30 and TRBJ1-1; tentatively, D is TRBD1 (6 bases). Germline loops: CDR1 GTSNPN, CDR2 SVGIG (reference sequence). The CDR3 is 14 amino acids. The germline V and J ends were trimmed by 3 bases and 6 bases, with 17 bases remaining between them. CDR3 loop: CAWSALQGVPEAFF. CDR3 DNA: TGTGCCTGGAGCGCCTTACAGGGTGTTCCTGAAGCTTTCTTT.

This chain links TRBV6-1 with TRBJ2-1, with TRBD2 matching over 14 bases. The CDR3 loop spans 17 amino acids. After removal of 4 bases from V and 0 bases from J, the junction contained 2 bases not matched to a gene. CDR1 and CDR2 from the germline V gene are MNHNS and SASEGT. CDR3 DNA sequence: TGTGCCAGCAGTGGGACTAGCGGGGGGAGCTCCTACAATGAGCAGTTCTTC. Its translation: CASSGTSGGSSYNEQFF.

This clonotype showed up many times. The chain is built from TRBV28 and TRBJ1-2; tentative D call: TRBD1 (5 bases). With 2 bases removed from V and 4 bases from J, the gap between germline ends came to 11 bases. The CDR3 loop spans 14 amino acids. Germline V gene data show CDR1 as MDHEN and CDR2 as SYDVKM. The CDR3 is CASSLVVGGYGYTF. The CDR3 DNA reads TGTGCCAGCAGTTTAGTAGTGGGGGGCTATGGCTACACCTTC.